One and the same sample provided the 13 T cell receptor beta chains below, sequenced in a study of Graves' ophthalmopathy and Graves' hyperthyroidism. Amplification of TCR beta CDR3 regions used RNA transcripts. First-round RT-PCR relied on HTBI primers, and a second-round multiplex PCR came next. TCRdb independently ran MiXCR on the multiplex PCR reads; one entry per CDR3 protein. This sample has about 740,000 distinct CDR3 sequences; 35% to 50% occur once, and the top ten carry 35% to 55%. Specimen: peripheral blood. The receptors stem from an adult man with Graves' ophthalmopathy.

The chain couples TRBV20-1 to TRBJ1-5; D is possibly TRBD1 (5 bases). V lost 0 bases to trimming and J lost 7 bases, with 19 bases between them. The CDR3 extends over 16 amino acids. The germline V gene has CDR1 DFQATT and CDR2 SNEGSKA (reference sequence). This chain's CDR3 is CSARDPAGKAGQPQHF. As DNA, the CDR3 is TGCAGTGCTAGAGATCCGGCAGGGAAGGCTGGCCAGCCCCAGCATTTT.

On this clonotype: A much more abundant neighbour one base away suggests this may be a read error. The genes are TRBV10-3 and TRBJ2-7, with 9 bases that match TRBD1. Germline V gene data show CDR1 as ENHRY and CDR2 as SYGVKD. The CDR3 runs to 15 residues. With 11 bases clipped from V and 0 bases from J, the junction kept 11 bases outside the gene matches. CDR3: CAVTTGGPSSYEQYF. The CDR3 DNA follows: TGTGCCGTCACCACAGGGGGCCCGAGCTCCTACGAGCAGTACTTC.

The sample holds one count of this clonotype. Lacking the conserved final phenylalanine or tryptophan, this CDR3 likely reflects a read error. The limits of the CDR3 on the DNA are not certain, so only TCRdb's listed CDR3 is given. This sequence joins TRBV12-3 or TRBV12-4 and TRBJ2-6; the DNA was not used to check the table's D call, TRBD1. The length of the CDR3 is 8 amino acids, counting both ends. The CDR3 loop is CASSSQGV.

This clonotype occurred many times. The V call is TRBV15, the J call TRBJ2-6; D is unresolved. Germline values: CDR1 LNHNV, CDR2 YYDKDF (reference sequence). Trimming took 1 base from V and 2 from J, leaving 9 bases between them. The CDR3 has 16 amino acids. In DNA, the CDR3 is TGTGCCACCAGCAGAGGACCGTTCGCTGGGGCCAACGTCCTGACTTTC. This codes for CATSRGPFAGANVLTF.

This clonotype was counted between two and nine times. V is TRBV5-6 and J is TRBJ2-5; 7 bases are a match to TRBD1. CDR1 and CDR2 from the germline V gene are SGHDT and YYEEEE. CDR3 length: 14 residues. The ends lost 0 bases at V and 4 bases at J; junction bases unmatched: 3. The CDR3 DNA follows: TGTGCCAGCAGCTTGGCCAACAGGGGAGAGACCCAGTACTTC. Its protein product is CASSLANRGETQYF. Using reference TRBV5-6 and TRBJ2-5 for the parts outside the CDR3, the full variable domain is DAGVTQSPTHLIKTRGQQVTLRCSPKSGHDTVSWYQQALGQGPQFIFQYYEEEERQRGNFPDRFSGHQFPNYSSELNVNALLLGDSALYLCASSLANRGETQYFGPGTRLLVL.

The chain recombines TRBV10-3 with TRBJ1-2; 9 bases map to TRBD1. There are 15 residues in the CDR3. Germline V gene sequence: CDR1 ENHRY, CDR2 SYGVKD. Losses at the gene ends were 3 bases for V and 7 bases for J; bases not matched to a gene: 9. The CDR3 DNA is TGTGCCATCAGTGACCAAGACAGGGGGGCGGGTGGCTACACCTTC. Residues: CAISDQDRGAGGYTF.

This clonotype occurred a few times. The chain uses TRBV5-1 and TRBJ2-2, with D perhaps TRBD1 (5 bases). CDR1 and CDR2 from the germline V gene are SGHRS and YFSETQ. This CDR3 comprises 14 residues. V was clipped by 2 bases and J by 4 bases, with 9 bases between them. The CDR3 DNA is TGCGCCAGCAGCTTCTCAGGGCTCACCGGGGAGCTGTTTTTT. Its translation: CASSFSGLTGELFF.

As regards this clonotype: Since a much larger clone is just one base distant, this may be a read error. The rearrangement uses TRBV5-6 and TRBJ1-1; possible D gene TRBD1, 5 bases. Germline loops: CDR1 SGHDT, CDR2 YYEEEE. This CDR3 comprises 16 residues. The V end lost 0 bases, the J end lost 0 bases, and 12 bases lay between the germline ends. Written as DNA, the CDR3 is TGTGCCAGCAGCTTGGGCGGGGGAGGGATGAACACTGAAGCTTTCTTT. It encodes CASSLGGGGMNTEAFF.

This clonotype was detected a few times. V and J are TRBV7-9 and TRBJ1-2, with 9 nucleotides matching TRBD1. After removal of 5 bases from V and 0 bases from J, the junction contained 25 bases not matched to a gene. The CDR3 spans 22 residues. CDR1 is SEHNR and CDR2 is FQNEAQ in the germline V gene (reference sequence). This CDR3 reads CASSQLGGGPRDRAQSNYGYTF. Written as DNA, the CDR3 is TGTGCCAGCAGCCAACTCGGCGGGGGACCCCGGGACAGGGCACAATCTAACTATGGCTACACCTTC.

There are many counts of this clonotype. This chain connects TRBV29-1 to TRBJ2-7; D perhaps matches TRBD1 (6 bases). The CDR3 is made up of 13 amino acids. CDR1 SQVTM and CDR2 ANQGSEA come from the germline V gene. V lost 7 bases to trimming and J lost 3 bases, with 16 bases between them. CDR3 sequence: CSGKSGTSYEQYF. The CDR3 DNA reads as TGCAGCGGTAAATCCGGGACAAGCTACGAGCAGTACTTC.

This clonotype was seen at least ten times. The J gene is TRBJ2-2, the V gene TRBV19; 8 nucleotides agree with TRBD1. This CDR3 is built from 17 residues. V dropped 5 bases and J dropped 0; count of bases not matched to a gene: 8. CDR1 is LNHDA, CDR2 SQIVND, per germline (reference sequence). In DNA, the CDR3 is TGTGCCAGTAGTGTTAGGACAGGGAATACGAACACCGGGGAGCTGTTTTTT. Protein product: CASSVRTGNTNTGELFF.

The V and J genes are TRBV7-2 and TRBJ2-5, with TRBD2 matching 7 bases. Germline V CDR1 and CDR2: SGHTA, FQGNSA. The CDR3 covers 16 residues. V trimming: 1 base; J trimming: 0 bases; junction bases outside the gene matches: 5. The CDR3 sequence is CASSLVFGGYQETQYF. CDR3 sequence (DNA): TGTGCCAGCAGCTTAGTATTCGGGGGGTACCAAGAGACCCAGTACTTC. Filled out from reference TRBV7-2 and TRBJ2-5, the complete variable domain reads GAGVSQSPSNKVTEKGKDVELRCDPISGHTALYWYRQSLGQGLEFLIYFQGNSAPDKSGLPSDRFSAERTGGSVSTLTIQRTQQEDSAVYLCASSLVFGGYQETQYFGPGTRLLVL.

CDR3 sequence (DNA): TGCAGTGCTAGAAAACCGACAGGGTTAAAACTGTTTTTT. Protein sequence: CSARKPTGLKLFF. The chain joins TRBV20-1 to TRBJ1-4; 7 bases agree with TRBD1. Trimming at V came to 2 bases and at J to 10 bases, leaving 7 bases not matched to a gene. The CDR3 covers 13 residues. CDR1 is DFQATT and CDR2 is SNEGSKA in the germline V gene (reference sequence).